These 28 T cell receptor beta chains were sequenced from one sample in a study of blood T cells in healthy people across ages. Sample-barcoded 5' priming and a J-beta primer mix drove a second PCR of roughly 6 to 12 cycles. TCRdb re-called the 5' RACE reads through MiXCR, storing one row per CDR3 protein. Of hundreds of thousands of distinct CDR3 sequences listed, roughly three fifths are singletons. The source material was blood. These TCRs come from a man aged 40-49 years in good health.

DNA of the CDR3: TGTGCCAGCAGTGTAGAAGGGCAGTCCTATGGCTACACCTTC. Translated: CASSVEGQSYGYTF. The chain couples TRBV12-3 or TRBV12-4 to TRBJ1-2; D not certain. The CDR3 spans 14 residues. V lost 5 bases and J 4 bases, leaving 14 bases between the germline ends.

The CDR3 nucleotides read TGTGCCAGCAGTTTGGGACAGGGCCAAAACATTCAGTACTTC. Amino acid sequence: CASSLGQGQNIQYF. The rearrangement uses TRBV12-3 or TRBV12-4 and TRBJ2-4; 9 bases are shared with TRBD1. The CDR3 is 14 residues long. Trimming removed 3 bases from V and 5 bases from J; junction bases left unmatched: 2.

With respect to this clonotype: An end of the junction does not agree with germline; a read error may underlie this. J is TRBJ2-5 and V is TRBV7-7; D might be TRBD1 (6 bases). The J call may be in error: the DNA end matches TRBJ2-7 better. This CDR3 region has 15 residues. CDR1 and CDR2 (germline): SSHAT, FNYEAQ (reference sequence). The CDR3 loop reads CASSVRDTDYNEQYF. In nucleotides, the CDR3 is TGTGCTAGCAGCGTCCGGGACACTGACTACAACGAGCAGTACTTC.

CDR3 sequence (DNA): TGTGCCAGCAGCTTGGGCGGACAGGGGGCGAAAGGAAACACTGAAGCTTTCTTT. It codes for CASSLGGQGAKGNTEAFF. The chain carries TRBV5-4 and TRBJ1-1; 11 nucleotides match TRBD1. This CDR3 is built from 18 residues. In germline, CDR1 is SGHNT, CDR2 YYREEE (reference sequence). V dropped 0 bases and J dropped 2; count of bases not matched to a gene: 9.

The V gene is TRBV29-1, the J gene TRBJ2-7; TRBD1 agrees at 9 bases. The CDR3 is 13 residues long. Germline CDR1 SQVTM, CDR2 ANQGSEA. V gave up 7 bases and J gave up 3 bases; unmatched junction bases: 7. The CDR3 loop reads CSATGQGRYEQYF. The CDR3 region has the DNA TGCAGCGCGACCGGACAGGGGCGCTACGAGCAGTACTTC.

The V gene is TRBV5-1, the J gene TRBJ2-7; possibly TRBD1 for D (5 bases). Between the trimmed V and J ends, which lost 4 bases and 1 base, there was a span of 18 bases. The CDR3 covers 16 residues. Germline CDR1 SGHRS, CDR2 YFSETQ. In nucleotides, the CDR3 is TGCGCCAGCAGCCCCTACGGGCAGGGAATGTCCTACGAGCAGTACTTC. This translates into CASSPYGQGMSYEQYF.

V gene TRBV3-1 combines with J gene TRBJ2-5; D unclear. This CDR3 region has 13 residues. The V end was cut by 1 base, the J end by 2 bases, with 5 bases between. Germline V gene lookup returns CDR1 LGHDT and CDR2 YNNKEL (reference sequence). The CDR3 region is CASSQGKQETQYF. The CDR3 DNA is TGTGCCAGCAGCCAAGGGAAACAAGAGACCCAGTACTTC.

A few counts support this clonotype. The genes are TRBV14 and TRBJ2-7; D possibly corresponds to TRBD1 (7 bases). This CDR3 is built from 16 residues. Germline-derived CDR1 and CDR2 are SGHDN and FVKESK. The V and J ends lost 1 base and 7 bases respectively, with 20 bases between them. Here the CDR3 reads CASSQVTGTPLGEQYF. The CDR3 bases are TGTGCCAGCAGCCAAGTGACAGGGACTCCTTTGGGGGAGCAGTACTTC. The full variable domain, in which reference TRBV14 and TRBJ2-7 provide the parts outside the CDR3, is EAGVTQFPSHSVIEKGQTVTLRCDPISGHDNLYWYRRVMGKEIKFLLHFVKESKQDESGMPNNRFLAERTGGTYSTLKVQPAELEDSGVYFCASSQVTGTPLGEQYFGPGTRLTVT.

About this clonotype: The junction differs from germline at one of its ends, possibly a read error. The V gene is TRBV25-1, the J gene TRBJ2-3; D possibly corresponds to TRBD2 (5 bases). Germline V gene sequence: CDR1 MGHDK, CDR2 SYGVNS. This CDR3 spans 15 amino acids. The CDR3 sequence is CAGSNWGASTDTQYF. In nucleotides, the CDR3 is TGTGCCGGCAGTAACTGGGGAGCCTCCACAGATACGCAGTATTTT.

This chain connects TRBV12-3 or TRBV12-4 to TRBJ2-5; TRBD1 matches at 9 bases. The J call may be faulty, since TRBJ2-7 better matches the DNA end. The CDR3 covers 14 residues. The CDR3 bases are TGTGCCAGCAGTCCGATGGACAGGGGCTACGAGCAGTACTTC. Translated, it gives CASSPMDRGYEQYF.

The CDR3 spells CASSLDYGGNEQFF. The CDR3 coding sequence is TGTGCCAGCAGCTTAGATTACGGTGGGAATGAGCAGTTCTTC. The chain has TRBV7-2 and TRBJ2-1; D is uncertain. Between the trimmed V and J ends, which lost 1 base and 7 bases, there was a span of 11 bases. This CDR3 has 14 amino acids. Germline V CDR1 and CDR2: SGHTA, FQGNSA.

The V call is TRBV9, the J call TRBJ2-7, with TRBD1 as a possible D gene (5 bases). Between the trimmed V and J ends, which lost 0 bases and 10 bases, there was a span of 20 bases. The CDR3 consists of 15 residues. Germline loops: CDR1 SGDLS, CDR2 YYNGEE. CDR3: CASSVVPGPKEAQYF. CDR3 DNA: TGTGCCAGCAGCGTAGTCCCAGGGCCGAAAGAGGCCCAGTACTTC.

The chain recombines TRBV30 with TRBJ2-5; D not certain. The V gene's germline CDR1 is GTSNPN and CDR2 SVGIG (reference sequence). V lost 1 base to trimming and J lost 5 bases, with 11 bases between them. The CDR3 is made up of 13 amino acids. CDR3 residues: CAWSGIRAETQYF. CDR3 DNA sequence: TGTGCCTGGAGTGGGATCCGGGCGGAGACCCAGTACTTC.

The chain couples TRBV28 to TRBJ2-4; no firm D call. The J call is doubtful: the DNA matches TRBJ2-5 better. The germline V gene has CDR1 MDHEN and CDR2 SYDVKM. This CDR3 comprises 15 residues. In DNA form, the CDR3 reads TGTGCCAGCACCCTGCCCACCGGGTCCGTGGGGACCCAGTACTTC. This gives the protein CASTLPTGSVGTQYF.

The chain recombines TRBV5-1 with TRBJ2-3; 8 nucleotides match TRBD1. This CDR3 has 15 amino acids. CDR1 is SGHRS, CDR2 YFSETQ, per germline. The V segment lost 3 bases and the J segment 3 bases; nucleotides outside the gene matches: 6. The CDR3 DNA follows: TGCGCCAGCAGCTCGACAGGGGTACTTACAGATACGCAGTATTTT. Translation gives CASSSTGVLTDTQYF.

The gene calls are TRBV12-3 or TRBV12-4 and TRBJ2-7; possible D gene TRBD1, 5 bases. Trimming removed 2 bases at V and 0 bases at J, with 11 bases between. The CDR3 has 15 residues. The CDR3 is CASSLQGPSSYEQYF. For the CDR3, the DNA is TGTGCCAGCAGTTTACAGGGCCCGAGCTCCTACGAGCAGTACTTC.

J is TRBJ2-5 and V is TRBV5-1, with D possibly matching TRBD2 (6 bases). Germline-derived CDR1 and CDR2 are SGHRS and YFSETQ. This CDR3 is built from 16 residues. The V and J ends lost 1 base and 11 bases respectively, with 24 bases between them. The CDR3 is CASSLSWTAGYNEQYF. The DNA for the CDR3 is TGCGCCAGCAGCTTGAGTTGGACCGCGGGATACAATGAGCAGTACTTC. Together with reference TRBV5-1 and TRBJ2-5, the CDR3 gives the full variable domain: KAGVTQTPRYLIKTRGQQVTLSCSPISGHRSVSWYQQTPGQGLQFLFEYFSETQRNKGNFPGRFSGRQFSNSRSEMNVSTLELGDSALYLCASSLSWTAGYNEQYFGPGTRLLVL.

The chain uses TRBV6-6 and TRBJ1-5, with TRBD1 as a possible D gene (6 bases). CDR1 and CDR2 (germline): MNHNY, SVGAGI (reference sequence). Trimming removed 6 bases at V and 4 bases at J, with 13 bases between. CDR3 length equals 14 residues. CDR3 amino acids: CASSWDTNNQPQHF. CDR3 nucleotides: TGTGCCAGCAGCTGGGACACCAATAATCAGCCCCAGCATTTT.

The chain is built from TRBV20-1 and TRBJ2-1, with no clear D. The CDR3 is 13 residues long. Per germline, CDR1 DFQATT and CDR2 SNEGSKA (reference sequence). Trimming took off 1 base at V and 8 bases at J, with 12 bases between the two ends. The CDR3, as DNA: TGCAGTGCTAGAGGACAAGGGCACGATGAGCAGTTCTTC. Translation gives CSARGQGHDEQFF.

V and J are TRBV7-2 and TRBJ2-5; no firm D call. V lost 5 bases to trimming and J lost 4 bases, with 17 bases between them. The germline CDR1 and CDR2 sequences are SGHTA and FQGNSA. This CDR3 has 15 residues. In nucleotides, the CDR3 is TGTGCCAGCAGCCGCCTCGACTCGCCGGGAGAGACCCAGTACTTC. This codes for CASSRLDSPGETQYF.

This chain's CDR3 is CSGRGFGNTEAFF. The DNA of the CDR3 is TGCAGCGGACGTGGATTTGGCAACACTGAAGCTTTCTTT. V gene TRBV29-1 combines with J gene TRBJ1-1; D is uncertain. From germline, CDR1 is SQVTM and CDR2 ANQGSEA. Trimming took 7 bases from V and 2 from J, leaving 14 bases between them. The CDR3 length is 13 residues.

This clonotype has just one count. The V and J genes are TRBV20-1 and TRBJ2-1; the D gene is possibly TRBD1 (6 bases). The DNA end lines up better with TRBJ2-7; the J call may be wrong. Germline V gene data show CDR1 as DFQATT and CDR2 as SNEGSKA (reference sequence). The CDR3 contains 15 residues. CDR3 loop: CSASGTGLMRNEQYF. CDR3 bases: TGCAGTGCTAGTGGTACAGGGCTAATGCGCAATGAGCAGTACTTC.

This clonotype was detected only a few times. V gene TRBV28 combines with J gene TRBJ2-4; tentative D call: TRBD2 (6 bases). Germline lookup yields CDR1 MDHEN and CDR2 SYDVKM. CDR3 length: 14 residues. V dropped 7 bases and J dropped 5 bases, with 15 bases sitting between them. The CDR3 bases are TGTGCCAGCATCCTGACTAGTCCCCAAAACATTCAGTACTTC. It is translated as CASILTSPQNIQYF.

The chain links TRBV6-2 or TRBV6-3 to TRBJ2-1; 7 positions agree with TRBD1. Trimming at V came to 6 bases and at J to 0 bases, leaving 11 bases not matched to a gene. The CDR3 sequence is 17 residues long. Germline V gene sequence: CDR1 MNHEY, CDR2 SVGEGT. As DNA, the CDR3 is TGTGCCAGCAGATCTCTCCAGGGGGTAAGCTCCTACAATGAGCAGTTCTTC. Its protein product is CASRSLQGVSSYNEQFF.

The chain couples TRBV5-1 to TRBJ1-1; 9 bases match TRBD1. The V segment lost 3 bases and the J segment 5 bases; nucleotides outside the gene matches: 11. The CDR3 covers 16 residues. CDR1 SGHRS and CDR2 YFSETQ come from the germline V gene. This CDR3 reads CASSSGQGTFGTEAFF. The CDR3 nucleotides read TGCGCCAGCAGCTCGGGACAGGGTACATTCGGGACTGAAGCTTTCTTT.

J is TRBJ1-6 and V is TRBV4-2, with 9 bases aligning to TRBD1. The CDR3 consists of 16 residues. The V gene end was trimmed by 1 base and the J gene end by 7 bases; junction bases not matched to a gene: 5. The germline gives CDR1 LGHNA, CDR2 YNFKEQ. The DNA of the CDR3 is TGTGCCAGCAGCCAAGGGGACAGGGTAGGAAATTCACCCCTCCACTTT. Its translation is CASSQGDRVGNSPLHF.

This chain connects TRBV5-6 to TRBJ2-5; maybe TRBD2 (6 bases). Near its end, the DNA agrees better with TRBJ2-7, so the J call may be wrong. This CDR3 comprises 16 residues. Germline loops: CDR1 SGHDT, CDR2 YYEEEE. CDR3 in DNA: TGTGCCAGCAGCTCGGGTGGGACTTACCTAGAGTACGAGCAGTACTTC. This gives the protein CASSSGGTYLEYEQYF.

The rearrangement links TRBV6-5 to TRBJ1-2, with a weak D call TRBD1 (6 bases). The V gene's germline CDR1 is MNHEY and CDR2 SVGAGI. This CDR3 contains 12 residues. V was clipped by 6 bases and J by 6 bases, with 11 bases between them. CDR3 region: CASRGDIHGYTF. In DNA form, the CDR3 reads TGTGCCAGCAGGGGGGACATCCATGGCTACACCTTC.